This T cell receptor beta chain was captured in a study of blood T cell repertoires in COVID-19. In the case of this clone: Other DNA sequences in the same sample also yield this CDR3.

In germline, CDR1 is SGHRS, CDR2 YFSETQ. The CDR3 runs to 14 residues. The V end lost 0 bases, the J end lost 5 bases, and 11 bases lay between the germline ends. Some clones are missing from TCRdb's copy, which holds only in-frame ones; the method was immunoSEQ multiplex PCR. Of 300,000 to 350,000 clones listed, 80% to 90% are singletons. Sequencing was performed on PBMCs or T cells enriched from blood (not recorded which). The J gene is TRBJ2-5, the V gene TRBV5-1; TRBD1 is a possible D gene (5 bases). This clonotype was obtained from a man aged 25-40 years who had recovered from COVID-19. CDR3 nucleotides: TGCGCCAGCAGCTTGGGGCAGGGCCTGGAGACCCAGTACTTC. As protein: CASSLGQGLETQYF. Looking up the rest from reference TRBV5-1 and TRBJ2-5 gives the full variable domain: KAGVTQTPRYLIKTRGQQVTLSCSPISGHRSVSWYQQTPGQGLQFLFEYFSETQRNKGNFPGRFSGRQFSNSRSEMNVSTLELGDSALYLCASSLGQGLETQYFGPGTRLLVL.